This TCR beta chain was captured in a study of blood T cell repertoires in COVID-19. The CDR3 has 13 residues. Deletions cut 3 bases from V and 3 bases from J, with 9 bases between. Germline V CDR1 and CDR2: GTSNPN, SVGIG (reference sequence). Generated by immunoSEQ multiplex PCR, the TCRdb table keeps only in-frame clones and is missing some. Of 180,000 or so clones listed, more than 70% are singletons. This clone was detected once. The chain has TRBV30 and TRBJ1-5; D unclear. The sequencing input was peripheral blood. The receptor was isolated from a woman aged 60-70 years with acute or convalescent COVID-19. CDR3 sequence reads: CAWSVDFNQPQHF. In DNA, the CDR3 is TGTGCCTGGAGCGTGGACTTCAATCAGCCCCAGCATTTT.